Below, 23 T cell receptor beta chains from the same sample are listed, as sequenced in a study of T cell repertoires in cytomegalovirus infection. TCRdb passed the reads through MiXCR, listing each CDR3 protein once. The sample records roughly 320,000 distinct CDR3 sequences, over 7.5% being singletons. The sequencing sample was made of PBMCs. The receptor source for this set is a human donor in good health (CMV status not recorded). Some clones in this sample may be carry-over from other donors' samples.

The CDR3 nucleotides are TGTGCCAGCAGTGGTGTTAGCCTCGGCGAGCAGTACTTC. As protein: CASSGVSLGEQYF. The rearrangement uses TRBV6-6 and TRBJ2-7; no definite D call. Germline V lookup: CDR1 MNHNY, CDR2 SVGAGI (reference sequence). The CDR3 is made up of 13 amino acids. Deletions cut 5 bases from V and 6 bases from J, with 14 bases between.

In its sample, this clonotype was seen many times. The chain combines TRBV12-5 with TRBJ2-7, with 12 nucleotides matching TRBD1. After removal of 3 bases from V and 0 bases from J, the junction contained 3 bases not matched to a gene. The germline CDR1 and CDR2 sequences are LGHNT and FRNRAP. The CDR3 sequence is 16 residues long. The CDR3 DNA is TGTGCTAGTGGTTTACCGGGACAGGGGGCCTCCTACGAGCAGTACTTC. Its protein product is CASGLPGQGASYEQYF.

DNA for the CDR3: TGTGCCAGCAGCTTCCAGGGTGGAAGAGATACGCAGTATTTT. Translation gives CASSFQGGRDTQYF. V is TRBV7-3 and J is TRBJ2-3; perhaps TRBD1 as D (5 bases). This CDR3 has 14 residues. Trimming pared 3 bases from V and 5 bases from J, leaving 12 bases between. Looked up from germline, CDR1 is SGHTA and CDR2 is FQGTGA.

The chain uses TRBV6-2 or TRBV6-3 and TRBJ1-6; no clear D gene. Germline V gene sequence: CDR1 MNHEY, CDR2 SVGEGT. This CDR3 is built from 13 residues. V lost 4 bases, J lost 8 bases, and 9 bases lay in between. As DNA, the CDR3 is TGTGCCAGCAGTTCAAGGAGCTATTCACCCCTCCACTTT. Its translation is CASSSRSYSPLHF.

In nucleotides, the CDR3 is TGTGCCAGCGTTCAACCAACCGGGACAGCTAATCAGCCCCAGCATTTT. Translating gives CASVQPTGTANQPQHF. The rearrangement joins TRBV28 to TRBJ1-5; 7 bases align to TRBD1. Per germline, CDR1 MDHEN and CDR2 SYDVKM. The V segment lost 8 bases and the J segment 4 bases; nucleotides outside the gene matches: 14. CDR3 length equals 16 residues.

The gene calls are TRBV20-1 and TRBJ2-3; 8 bases align to TRBD2. The V segment lost 7 bases and the J segment 0 bases; nucleotides outside the gene matches: 12. Germline V gene lookup returns CDR1 DFQATT and CDR2 SNEGSKA (reference sequence). The CDR3 is made up of 16 amino acids. CDR3 sequence: CSGEDHGGGSTDTQYF. Written as DNA, the CDR3 is TGCAGTGGCGAAGACCACGGGGGGGGAAGCACAGATACGCAGTATTTT.

This clonotype was counted many times. The CDR3 DNA sequence: TGTGCCAGCAGTCGACAGGGAAGGGAGACCCAGTACTTC. Amino acid sequence: CASSRQGRETQYF. V usage is TRBV2 and J usage is TRBJ2-5, with 7 bases fitting TRBD1. This CDR3 comprises 13 residues. V was pared by 5 bases and J by 5 bases, with 5 bases of the junction left unmatched. CDR1 and CDR2 (germline): SNHLY, FYNNEI.

The sample holds many counts of this clonotype. The rearrangement uses TRBV6-5 and TRBJ2-7; possible D gene TRBD2, 5 bases. Germline CDR1 is MNHEY and CDR2 is SVGAGI. V lost 6 bases and J lost 0, with 15 bases in between. This CDR3 is 15 amino acids long. For the CDR3, the DNA is TGTGCCAGCAGCTCCCCCGGTGGGAGCTCCTACGAGCAGTACTTC. Its translation is CASSSPGGSSYEQYF.

About this clonotype: This may be a read error, as it is one base from a much larger clone. The rearrangement links TRBV4-1 to TRBJ1-5; D remains unclear. Germline V lookup: CDR1 MGHRA, CDR2 YSYEKL. CDR3 size: 13 residues. The CDR3 here is CDSSQGEGAPQHF. DNA for the CDR3: TGCGACAGCAGCCAAGGCGAGGGAGCGCCCCAGCATTTT.

The J gene is TRBJ2-1, the V gene TRBV20-1; 7 positions match TRBD1. This CDR3 comprises 13 residues. From germline, CDR1 is DFQATT and CDR2 SNEGSKA (reference sequence). V was clipped by 4 bases and J by 6 bases; unmatched bases: 6. In DNA form, the CDR3 reads TGCAGTGCTACGGGACAGTCATCCAATGAGCAGTTCTTC. This sequence encodes CSATGQSSNEQFF.

At least ten counts were recorded for this clonotype. This rearrangement joins TRBV20-1 to TRBJ2-7; 9 nucleotides match TRBD1. In germline, CDR1 is DFQATT, CDR2 SNEGSKA (reference sequence). This CDR3 region has 15 residues. J lost 2 bases, V lost 5 bases, and 10 bases had no gene match. The CDR3 sequence is CSAFTGTGLTYEQYF. CDR3 nucleotide sequence: TGCAGTGCTTTCACCGGGACAGGGTTAACCTACGAGCAGTACTTC.

This clonotype was seen only a few times. The CDR3 reads CASRRSRAGNTIYF. CDR3 sequence (DNA): TGTGCCAGCCGGAGAAGCAGGGCGGGAAACACCATATATTTT. The chain joins TRBV6-5 to TRBJ1-3, with a tentative D call TRBD1 (5 bases). The germline CDR1 and CDR2 sequences are MNHEY and SVGAGI. The CDR3 sequence is 14 residues long. The V end lost 8 bases, the J end lost 4 bases, and 15 bases lay between the germline ends.

The chain links TRBV15 to TRBJ1-6; TRBD1 agrees at 8 bases. Germline CDR1 and CDR2: LNHNV and YYDKDF (reference sequence). The junction had 4 bases not matched to a gene; V was cut back by 0 bases and J by 9 bases. The CDR3 has 15 amino acids. The DNA of the CDR3 is TGTGCCACCAGCAGAGATCAGGGGGCCAGTTCACCCCTCCACTTT. The encoded protein is CATSRDQGASSPLHF.

This clonotype was counted at least ten times. The V gene is TRBV7-2, the J gene TRBJ2-2; 11 nucleotides align to TRBD2. This CDR3 is 14 amino acids long. Germline V lookup: CDR1 SGHTA, CDR2 FQGNSA. After removal of 6 bases from V and 6 bases from J, the junction contained 3 bases not matched to a gene. This CDR3 reads CASSLAGGPGELFF. The CDR3 DNA is TGTGCCAGCAGTCTAGCGGGGGGACCCGGGGAGCTGTTTTTT.

The gene calls are TRBV7-2 and TRBJ2-3; D remains unclear. Deletions cut 6 bases from V and 11 bases from J, with 15 bases between. CDR1 and CDR2 (germline): SGHTA, FQGNSA. This CDR3 comprises 12 residues. CDR3 in DNA: TGTGCCAGCAGTCGTTTAGAGTACGGGCAGTATTTT. Translation gives CASSRLEYGQYF.

The table lists this clonotype with many counts. The V gene is TRBV7-2, the J gene TRBJ1-6, with TRBD1 as a possible D gene (5 bases). In germline, CDR1 is SGHTA, CDR2 FQGNSA. V gave up 3 bases and J gave up 0 bases, with 6 bases separating them. The CDR3 loop spans 15 amino acids. CDR3 sequence: CASSFQGSYNSPLHF. The CDR3, as DNA: TGTGCCAGCAGCTTTCAGGGCTCCTATAATTCACCCCTCCACTTT.

Many counts were recorded for this clonotype. V is TRBV7-3 and J is TRBJ2-3; 9 bases align to TRBD1. The CDR3 is 15 residues long. Germline V gene lookup returns CDR1 SGHTA and CDR2 FQGTGA. V trimming: 5 bases; J trimming: 2 bases; junction bases outside the gene matches: 5. CDR3 nucleotide sequence: TGTGCCAGCAGCCGTACAGGGGGCATCACAGATACGCAGTATTTT. Protein: CASSRTGGITDTQYF. Based on the CDR3 plus reference TRBV7-3 and TRBJ2-3, the full variable domain is GAGVSQTPSNKVTEKGKYVELRCDPISGHTALYWYRQSLGQGPEFLIYFQGTGAADDSGLPNDRFFAVRPEGSVSTLKIQRTERGDSAVYLCASSRTGGITDTQYFGPGTRLTVL.

The chain combines TRBV7-6 with TRBJ2-3; perhaps TRBD2 as D (5 bases). Germline V gene data show CDR1 as SGHVS and CDR2 as FNYEAQ. The CDR3 totals 13 residues. Trimming stripped 1 base from V and 4 bases from J, with 6 bases between. The CDR3 DNA sequence: TGTGCCAGCAGCTTAGTAGCGTCAGATACGCAGTATTTT. Amino acids: CASSLVASDTQYF.

The chain couples TRBV20-1 to TRBJ2-7; no definite D call. CDR1 is DFQATT and CDR2 is SNEGSKA in the germline V gene (reference sequence). CDR3 length equals 13 residues. Trimming left V 1 base short and J 3 bases short, with 10 bases between. The CDR3 loop is CSARGRLIYEQYF. As DNA, the CDR3 is TGCAGTGCTAGAGGTCGGCTTATCTACGAGCAGTACTTC.

This clonotype was found many times. The gene calls are TRBV6-2 or TRBV6-3 and TRBJ2-1, with 15 bases fitting TRBD2. CDR1 is MNHEY and CDR2 is SVGEGT in the germline V gene. Trimming at V came to 11 bases and at J to 0 bases, leaving 8 bases not matched to a gene. The CDR3 covers 17 residues. The CDR3 sequence is CAASGTSGGISYNEQFF. The CDR3 DNA follows: TGTGCCGCGTCCGGGACTAGCGGGGGGATCTCCTACAATGAGCAGTTCTTC.

The rearrangement links TRBV18 to TRBJ2-2, with 8 bases matching TRBD1. With V trimmed by 5 bases and J by 2 bases, 4 bases remained unmatched. This CDR3 has 15 residues. CDR1 KGHSH and CDR2 LQKENI come from the germline V gene. The CDR3 reads CASSADRANTGELFF. In DNA, the CDR3 is TGTGCCAGCTCAGCGGACAGGGCAAACACCGGGGAGCTGTTTTTT.

In this sample, this clonotype turned up many times. The chain employs TRBV7-9 and TRBJ1-4; D not resolved. The ends were cut back, 1 base at V and 6 bases at J, with 9 bases in the middle. This CDR3 region has 14 residues. Looked up from germline, CDR1 is SEHNR and CDR2 is FQNEAQ (reference sequence). CDR3 region: CASSLGVVDEKLFF. The CDR3 region has the DNA TGTGCCAGCAGCTTAGGAGTGGTTGATGAAAAACTGTTTTTT.

This clonotype turned up a few times. The genes are TRBV3-1 and TRBJ1-4; the D is unclear. Germline V CDR1 and CDR2: LGHDT, YNNKEL (reference sequence). This CDR3 is 14 amino acids long. Trimming stripped 5 bases from V and 0 bases from J, with 7 bases between. In DNA, the CDR3 is TGTGCCAGCAGCGAGGGTGCAACTAATGAAAAACTGTTTTTT. Translating gives CASSEGATNEKLFF. Based on the CDR3 plus reference TRBV3-1 and TRBJ1-4, the full variable domain is DTAVSQTPKYLVTQMGNDKSIKCEQNLGHDTMYWYKQDSKKFLKIMFSYNNKELIINETVPNRFSPKSPDKAHLNLHINSLELGDSAVYFCASSEGATNEKLFFGSGTQLSVL.